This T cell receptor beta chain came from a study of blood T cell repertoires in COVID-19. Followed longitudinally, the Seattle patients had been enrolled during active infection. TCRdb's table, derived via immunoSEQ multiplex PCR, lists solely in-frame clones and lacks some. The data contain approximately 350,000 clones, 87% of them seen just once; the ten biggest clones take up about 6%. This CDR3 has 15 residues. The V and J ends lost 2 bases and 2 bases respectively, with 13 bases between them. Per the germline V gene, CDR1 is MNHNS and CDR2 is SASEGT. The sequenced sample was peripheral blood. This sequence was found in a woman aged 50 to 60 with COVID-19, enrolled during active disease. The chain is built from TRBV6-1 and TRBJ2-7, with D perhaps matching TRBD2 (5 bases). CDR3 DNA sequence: TGTGCCAGCAGTGAAAATGCGGGTGCCCCCTACGAGCAGTACTTC. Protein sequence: CASSENAGAPYEQYF.